The clone carrying this TCR beta chain was picked up a small number of times. In germline, CDR1 is MNHEY, CDR2 SVGAGI. The CDR3 totals 14 residues. The ends were cut back, 4 bases at V and 5 bases at J, with 11 bases in the middle. This sample was included in a study of T-cell reconstitution after alpha-beta-depleted transplantation in children. Preparation of the TCRbeta library was carried out with unique molecular identifiers. TCRdb reprocessed the PCR reads with MiXCR, giving one entry per CDR3 protein. Here the sample spans 300,000 or so distinct CDR3 sequences, 9.9% being singletons. The origin of this receptor is a human donor who donated a stem cell graft to a child with SCID. This chain joins TRBV6-5 and TRBJ2-2, with a possible D match to TRBD2 (5 bases). The sample consisted of PBMCs from the stem cell graft donor, taken from the stem cell graft. The DNA for the CDR3 is TGTGCCAGCAGTTCCAGGACGGGGACCGGGGAGCTGTTTTTT. Its protein is CASSSRTGTGELFF.